The subject of this entry is one T cell receptor (beta chain). The length of the CDR3 is 16 residues. After removal of 4 bases from V and 0 bases from J, the junction contained 3 bases not matched to a gene. CDR1 and CDR2 (germline): MGHRA, YSYEKL. The data were taken from a study of technical replicates of blood from several donors. Assay used: immunoSEQ multiplex PCR; TCRdb lists only in-frame clones, some missing. This table holds more than 55,000 clones, roughly 92% found once. The TCR was taken from a human donor in good health. Some clones in this sample may be carry-over from other donors' samples. The chain employs TRBV4-1 and TRBJ2-6, with 7 bases matching TRBD1. The sequenced sample was PBMCs. The CDR3 protein is CASSPAGGSGANVLTF. The CDR3 bases are TGCGCCAGCAGCCCTGCAGGGGGCTCTGGGGCCAACGTCCTGACTTTC.